The 4 T cell receptor beta chains below all came from one sample that was sequenced in a study of T cell responses to AZD1222 COVID-19 vaccine. The repertoire was sequenced with immunoSEQ multiplex PCR; TCRdb's copy has only in-frame clones and lacks some. The profile covers roughly 150,000 clones, with 91% appearing a single time and roughly 1.3% taken by the ten largest. Sequencing was performed on peripheral blood, taken 28 days after the second AZD1222 dose. The source is an adult who received the AZD1222 COVID-19 vaccine.

This sequence joins TRBV11-2 and TRBJ2-7; TRBD2 agrees at 11 bases. The CDR3 is 15 residues long. Trimming removed 5 bases from V and 4 bases from J; junction bases left unmatched: 7. In germline, CDR1 is SGHAT, CDR2 FQNNGV. The CDR3 region has the DNA TGTGCCAGCAGCGCCACTAGCGGGGGACTATACGAGCAGTACTTC. Protein: CASSATSGGLYEQYF.

V gene TRBV19 combines with J gene TRBJ2-5; 8 bases are shared with TRBD2. This CDR3 spans 15 amino acids. Trimming at V came to 7 bases and at J to 5 bases, leaving 12 bases not matched to a gene. The germline V gene has CDR1 LNHDA and CDR2 SQIVND (reference sequence). The CDR3 DNA follows: TGTGCCAGTACCGCGTTCGGGGGGGCCGGCGAGACCCAGTACTTC. Its translation: CASTAFGGAGETQYF.

This rearrangement joins TRBV9 to TRBJ2-7, with a possible D match to TRBD1 (5 bases). Germline-derived CDR1 and CDR2 are SGDLS and YYNGEE. The CDR3 length is 14 residues. V was pared by 0 bases and J by 3 bases, with 10 bases between. CDR3 sequence (DNA): TGTGCCAGCAGCGTAGGAGACAGATACTACGAGCAGTACTTC. It yields the protein CASSVGDRYYEQYF.

The gene calls are TRBV21-1 and TRBJ2-7. TRBV21-1 is flagged as a pseudogene. This CDR3 spans 16 amino acids. CDR3 in amino acids: CASSKGRGRLSYEQYF. DNA for the CDR3: TGTGCCAGCAGCAAAGGGCGCGGACGGCTTTCCTACGAGCAGTACTTC.